This TCR beta chain was documented in a study of cytomegalovirus exposure and HLA in healthy donors. Study findings and constraints: Per published reports, the classifier diagnosed cytomegalovirus status with high specificity and sensitivity. Other equally common chains were less clonally expanded than HLA-associated TCR beta chains, a later analysis showed.

Details on this clone: Its antigen is not identified.

The V segment lost 4 bases and the J segment 1 base; nucleotides outside the gene matches: 5. The CDR3 runs to 17 residues. Germline V gives CDR1 SGHRS, CDR2 YFSETQ. 60 Vbeta and 13 Jbeta primers were used in PCR. The assay was immunoSEQ multiplex PCR, and TCRdb's table has in-frame clones only and misses some. The data hold roughly 180,000 clones, with 80% to 90% observed a single time. This TCR was sampled from a male donor in good health and CMV-seronegative. The chain couples TRBV5-1 to TRBJ2-5; 15 bases map to TRBD2. Sequenced: PBMCs. CDR3 nucleotide sequence: TGCGCCAGCAGCCACGGGACTAGCGGGGGGCCCCAAGAGACCCAGTACTTC. This encodes CASSHGTSGGPQETQYF.